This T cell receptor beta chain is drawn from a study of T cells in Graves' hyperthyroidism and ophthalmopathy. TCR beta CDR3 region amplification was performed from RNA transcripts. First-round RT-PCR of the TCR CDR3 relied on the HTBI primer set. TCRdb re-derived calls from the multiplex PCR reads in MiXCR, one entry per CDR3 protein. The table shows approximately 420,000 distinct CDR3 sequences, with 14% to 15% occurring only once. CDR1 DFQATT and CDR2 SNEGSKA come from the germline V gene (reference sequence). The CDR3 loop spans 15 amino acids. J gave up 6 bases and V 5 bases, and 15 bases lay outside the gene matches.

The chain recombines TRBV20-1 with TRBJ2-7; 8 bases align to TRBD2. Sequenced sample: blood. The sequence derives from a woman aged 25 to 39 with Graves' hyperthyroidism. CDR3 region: CSAGLLAERLSEQYF. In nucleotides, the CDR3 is TGCAGTGCTGGCCTACTAGCGGAACGTCTAAGCGAGCAGTACTTC.